The next 8 T cell receptor beta chains were all read from a single sample in a study of glioma-infiltrating T cells. The iRepertoire nested amplicon-rescue multiplex PCR amplified TCR alpha and beta CDR3s from RNA. Using its own MiXCR run on the multiplex PCR reads, TCRdb lists one record per CDR3 protein. The sample lists approximately 45,000 distinct CDR3 sequences; about 20% were seen once. The sample comprised glioma tissue, nonneoplastic brain tissue, or PBMCs (not recorded which). The receptors derive from a human donor with low-grade glioma or glioblastoma, undergoing nonglioma brain surgery, or in good health (not recorded which).

In this sample, this clonotype turned up many times. V is TRBV27 and J is TRBJ2-5; TRBD2 is a possible D gene (6 bases). Germline V gene sequence: CDR1 MNHEY, CDR2 SMNVEV (reference sequence). The V and J ends lost 3 bases and 4 bases respectively, with 15 bases between them. The CDR3 covers 15 residues. CDR3 amino acids: CASSFWGDRTETQYF. The DNA for the CDR3 is TGTGCCAGCAGTTTCTGGGGGGACCGGACAGAGACCCAGTACTTC.

Ten or more counts support this clonotype. The V gene is TRBV28, the J gene TRBJ1-2, with D possibly being TRBD1 (6 bases). The CDR3 contains 14 residues. Germline CDR1 and CDR2: MDHEN and SYDVKM. V was trimmed by 2 bases and J by 5 bases, leaving 12 bases between them. CDR3 sequence: CASSLSPGDYGYTF. The CDR3 bases are TGTGCCAGCAGTTTAAGTCCAGGGGATTATGGCTACACCTTC.

This clonotype was detected many times. This chain joins TRBV15 and TRBJ2-5; D gene uncertain. Germline CDR1 is LNHNV and CDR2 is YYDKDF (reference sequence). The CDR3 is 17 residues long. Trimming took off 3 bases at V and 1 base at J, with 18 bases between the two ends. This CDR3 is CATSRDHGSLGQETQYF. The DNA of the CDR3 is TGTGCCACCAGCAGGGATCATGGATCACTCGGCCAAGAGACCCAGTACTTC. The full variable domain, with the rest looked up from reference TRBV15 and TRBJ2-5, is DAMVIQNPRYQVTQFGKPVTLSCSQTLNHNVMYWYQQKSSQAPKLLFHYYDKDFNNEADTPDNFQSRRPNTSFCFLDIRSPGLGDTAMYLCATSRDHGSLGQETQYFGPGTRLLVL.

This clonotype was counted ten times or more. CDR3 amino acids: CASSQVSGIPDTQYF. In DNA form, the CDR3 reads TGCGCCAGCAGCCAAGTTTCGGGAATCCCAGATACGCAGTATTTT. The rearrangement joins TRBV4-1 to TRBJ2-3; D perhaps matches TRBD2 (5 bases). The V end lost 1 base, the J end lost 4 bases, and 12 bases lay between the germline ends. The V gene's germline CDR1 is MGHRA and CDR2 YSYEKL. The CDR3 runs 15 residues.

A few counts support this clonotype. The V gene is TRBV2, the J gene TRBJ2-5; TRBD1 agrees at 7 bases. Germline-derived CDR1 and CDR2 are SNHLY and FYNNEI. This CDR3 contains 14 residues. V gave up 6 bases and J gave up 7 bases; unmatched junction bases: 11. For the CDR3, the DNA is TGTGCCAGCAGAACCGGACAGGCCGGAGCGACCCAGTACTTC. It translates to CASRTGQAGATQYF.

This clonotype was seen at least ten times. This chain joins TRBV4-2 and TRBJ1-4; D is unclear. Germline values: CDR1 LGHNA, CDR2 YNFKEQ. CDR3 length equals 15 residues. Between the trimmed V and J ends, which lost 0 bases and 4 bases, there was a span of 9 bases. The CDR3 region is CASSQEEANNEKLFF. The DNA for the CDR3 is TGTGCCAGCAGCCAAGAGGAAGCGAATAATGAAAAACTGTTTTTT.

This clonotype has a count of ten or more. V usage is TRBV18 and J usage is TRBJ1-5, with unresolved D. The CDR3 is 16 residues long. CDR1 and CDR2 from the germline V gene are KGHSH and LQKENI. With 3 bases removed from V and 4 bases from J, the gap between germline ends came to 16 bases. The CDR3 region has the DNA TGTGCCAGCTCACCTCAGGACGGTAACCGGAATCAGCCCCAGCATTTT. Translation gives CASSPQDGNRNQPQHF.

The chain links TRBV2 to TRBJ2-1; TRBD2 matches 15 bases. This CDR3 contains 19 residues. Germline-derived CDR1 and CDR2 are SNHLY and FYNNEI. Germline trimming cut 3 bases from V and 0 bases from J; bases unmatched to any gene: 6. This CDR3 reads CASSEGTSGGLSSYNEQFF. CDR3 in DNA: TGTGCCAGCAGTGAGGGGACTAGCGGGGGGCTAAGCTCCTACAATGAGCAGTTCTTC.